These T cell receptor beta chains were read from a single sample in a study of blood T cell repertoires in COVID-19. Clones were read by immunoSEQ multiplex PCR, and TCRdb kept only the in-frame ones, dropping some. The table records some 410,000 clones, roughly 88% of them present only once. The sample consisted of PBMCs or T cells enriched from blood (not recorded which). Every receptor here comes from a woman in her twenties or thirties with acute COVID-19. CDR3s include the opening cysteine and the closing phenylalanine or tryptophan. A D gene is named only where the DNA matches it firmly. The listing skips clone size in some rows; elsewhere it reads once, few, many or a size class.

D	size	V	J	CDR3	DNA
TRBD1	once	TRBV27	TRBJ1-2	CASRRGTALYGYTF	TGTGCCAGCAGACGAGGGACAGCTCTCTATGGCTACACCTTC
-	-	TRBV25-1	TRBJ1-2	CASSLQLGGYTF	TGTGCCAGCAGTCTACAGTTAGGAGGCTACACCTTC
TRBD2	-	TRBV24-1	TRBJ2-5	CATSLASGGAETQYF	TGTGCCACCAGTTTGGCTAGCGGGGGGGCGGAGACCCAGTACTTC
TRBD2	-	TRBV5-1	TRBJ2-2	CASSLSLADNTGELFF	TGCGCCAGCAGCTTGTCTCTAGCGGATAACACCGGGGAGCTGTTTTTT
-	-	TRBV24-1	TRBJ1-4	CATSDPTGGNEKLFF	TGTGCCACCAGTGATCCCACGGGAGGAAACGAAAAACTGTTTTTT
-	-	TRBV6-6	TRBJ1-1	CASSYSESQAFF	TGTGCCAGCAGTTACTCGGAGAGTCAAGCTTTCTTT
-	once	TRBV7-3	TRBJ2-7	CASSAGLGPYEQYF	TGTGCCAGCAGTGCGGGTCTGGGCCCTTACGAGCAGTACTTC
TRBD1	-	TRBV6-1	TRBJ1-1	CASSETAGGASTEAFF	TGTGCCAGCAGTGAAACCGCAGGGGGCGCAAGCACTGAAGCTTTCTTT
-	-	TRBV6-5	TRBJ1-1	CASSYREANTEAFF	TGTGCCAGCAGTTACAGGGAGGCGAACACTGAAGCTTTCTTT
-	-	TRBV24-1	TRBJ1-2	CATSAGGSYGYTF	TGTGCCACCAGTGCCGGCGGGTCCTATGGCTACACCTTC
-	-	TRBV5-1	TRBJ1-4	CASSLEDTTTNEKLFF	TGCGCCAGCAGCTTGGAGGACACGACAACTAATGAAAAACTGTTTTTT
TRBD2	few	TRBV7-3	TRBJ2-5	CASSLSGGQETQYF	TGTGCCAGCAGCCTTAGCGGGGGGCAAGAGACCCAGTACTTC
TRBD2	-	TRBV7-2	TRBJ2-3	CASSLSVAGGPSTDTQYF	TGTGCCAGCAGCTTATCTGTTGCGGGGGGTCCGAGCACAGATACGCAGTATTTT
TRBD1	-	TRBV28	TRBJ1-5	CASSFGPGQGGQPQHF	TGTGCCAGCAGTTTTGGGCCCGGACAGGGCGGGCAGCCCCAGCATTTT
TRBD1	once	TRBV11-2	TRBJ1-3	CASSVDRGLGNTIYF	TGTGCCAGCAGCGTGGACAGGGGGCTAGGAAACACCATATATTTT
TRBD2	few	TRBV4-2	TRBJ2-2	CASSQDLAGATGELFF	TGTGCCAGCAGCCAAGATCTAGCGGGAGCTACCGGGGAGCTGTTTTTT
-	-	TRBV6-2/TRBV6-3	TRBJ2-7	CASSYSVSAGRGSYEQYF	TGTGCCAGCAGTTACTCAGTCAGTGCGGGACGCGGCTCCTACGAGCAGTACTTC
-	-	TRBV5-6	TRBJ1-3	CASSLPGANTIYF	TGTGCCAGCAGCTTGCCAGGGGCAAACACCATATATTTT
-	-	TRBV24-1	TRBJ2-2	CATSDLPAGTRAGELFF	TGTGCCACCAGTGATTTGCCCGCAGGGACAAGGGCCGGGGAGCTGTTTTTT
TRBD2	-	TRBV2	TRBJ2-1	CASSTEGLAGDEQFF	TGTGCCAGCAGCACCGAAGGACTAGCGGGGGATGAGCAGTTCTTC
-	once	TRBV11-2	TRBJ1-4	CASSPRSAANEKLFF	TGTGCCAGCAGCCCCCGGTCGGCGGCTAATGAAAAACTGTTTTTT
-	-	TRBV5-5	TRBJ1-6	CASSFVSEVSPLHF	TGTGCCAGCAGCTTCGTGAGTGAGGTTTCACCCCTCCACTTT
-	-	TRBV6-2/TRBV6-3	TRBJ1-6	CASSPTNSPLHF	TGTGCCAGCAGCCCTACAAATTCACCCCTCCACTTT
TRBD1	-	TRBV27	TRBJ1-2	CASSFIGGTGGINTNYGYTF	TGTGCCAGCAGTTTTATAGGGGGGACAGGGGGGATCAACACTAACTATGGCTACACCTTC
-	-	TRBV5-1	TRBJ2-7	CASSTIGGFLYEQYF	TGCGCCAGCAGTACAATCGGAGGATTCCTTTACGAGCAGTACTTC
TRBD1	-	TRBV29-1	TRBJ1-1	CSVDGQGLLAFF	TGCAGCGTTGATGGACAGGGGCTTTTAGCTTTCTTT
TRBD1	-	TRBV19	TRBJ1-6	CASRPTGVSPLHF	TGTGCCAGTAGACCAACAGGGGTCTCACCCCTCCACTTT
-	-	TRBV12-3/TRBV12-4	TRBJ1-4	CASSTPWGELFF	TGTGCCAGCAGCACCCCTTGGGGGGAACTGTTTTTT
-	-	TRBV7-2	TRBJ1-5	CASSLGQGKHQPQHF	TGTGCCAGCAGCTTAGGTCAGGGAAAGCATCAGCCCCAGCATTTT
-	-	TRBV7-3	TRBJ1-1	CASSLGRNTEAFF	TGTGCCAGCAGCTTAGGCAGGAACACTGAAGCTTTCTTT
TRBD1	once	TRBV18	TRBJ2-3	CASSLPGDRRSTDTQYF	TGTGCCAGCTCTCTACCGGGGGACAGGCGGTCCACAGATACGCAGTATTTT
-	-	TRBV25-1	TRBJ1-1	CASRQGNTEAFF	TGTGCCAGCAGACAGGGAAACACTGAAGCTTTCTTT
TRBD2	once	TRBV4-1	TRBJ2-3	CASSQALAVADTQYF	TGCGCCAGCAGCCAAGCCCTAGCGGTCGCAGATACGCAGTATTTT
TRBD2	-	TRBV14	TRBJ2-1	CASSNLAGGPYNEQFF	TGTGCCAGCAGCAACTTAGCGGGGGGACCTTACAATGAGCAGTTCTTC
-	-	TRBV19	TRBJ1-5	CATATRPYSNQPQHF	TGTGCCACCGCCACGAGGCCGTATAGCAATCAGCCCCAGCATTTT
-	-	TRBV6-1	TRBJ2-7	CASSEDPSPYEQYF	TGTGCCAGCAGTGAAGATCCATCCCCCTACGAGCAGTACTTC
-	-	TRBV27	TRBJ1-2	CASSWNTEIGYTF	TGTGCCAGCAGTTGGAATACAGAGATTGGCTACACCTTC
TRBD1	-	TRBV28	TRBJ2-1	CASSSTRNRDSLYNEQFF	TGTGCCAGCAGCTCGACCAGAAACCGGGACAGCCTTTACAATGAGCAGTTCTTC
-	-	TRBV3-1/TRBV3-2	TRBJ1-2	CASSTSRTANYGYTF	TGTGCCAGCAGCACATCTCGGACAGCGAACTATGGCTACACCTTC
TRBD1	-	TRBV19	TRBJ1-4	CASRTGGTNEKLFF	TGTGCCAGTAGGACAGGGGGCACTAATGAAAAACTGTTTTTT
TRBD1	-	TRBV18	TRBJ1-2	CASSPPSQDRGYGYTF	TGTGCCAGCTCACCACCTTCTCAGGACAGGGGGTATGGCTACACCTTC
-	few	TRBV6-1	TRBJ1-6	CASSGRTVRSYNSPLHF	TGTGCCAGCAGTGGCCGGACAGTCCGTTCCTATAATTCACCCCTCCACTTT
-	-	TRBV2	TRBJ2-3	CASSEVGGGDTQYF	TGTGCCAGCAGTGAAGTGGGAGGGGGGGACACGCAGTATTTT
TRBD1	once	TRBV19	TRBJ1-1	CASTPGWGQDTEAFF	TGTGCCAGTACCCCTGGATGGGGACAGGACACTGAAGCTTTCTTT
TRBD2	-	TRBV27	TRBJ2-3	CASSLTSGAQYF	TGTGCCAGCAGTCTCACTAGCGGGGCGCAGTATTTT
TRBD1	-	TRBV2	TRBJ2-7	CVTADARAGGGSEQYF	TGTGTCACCGCGGATGCTCGGGCAGGGGGCGGCTCCGAGCAGTACTTC
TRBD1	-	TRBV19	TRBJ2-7	CASVAGTGGYEQYF	TGTGCCAGTGTCGCCGGGACAGGGGGATACGAGCAGTACTTC
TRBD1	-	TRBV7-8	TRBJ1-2	CASSPFWGQGSNYGYTF	TGTGCCAGCAGCCCGTTTTGGGGACAGGGCTCTAACTATGGCTACACCTTC
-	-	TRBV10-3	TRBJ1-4	CAISERRANEKLFF	TGTGCCATCAGTGAAAGAAGAGCGAATGAAAAACTGTTTTTT
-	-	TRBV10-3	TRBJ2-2	CAISESQGLIGELFF	TGTGCCATCAGTGAGTCCCAGGGGCTAATCGGGGAGCTGTTTTTT